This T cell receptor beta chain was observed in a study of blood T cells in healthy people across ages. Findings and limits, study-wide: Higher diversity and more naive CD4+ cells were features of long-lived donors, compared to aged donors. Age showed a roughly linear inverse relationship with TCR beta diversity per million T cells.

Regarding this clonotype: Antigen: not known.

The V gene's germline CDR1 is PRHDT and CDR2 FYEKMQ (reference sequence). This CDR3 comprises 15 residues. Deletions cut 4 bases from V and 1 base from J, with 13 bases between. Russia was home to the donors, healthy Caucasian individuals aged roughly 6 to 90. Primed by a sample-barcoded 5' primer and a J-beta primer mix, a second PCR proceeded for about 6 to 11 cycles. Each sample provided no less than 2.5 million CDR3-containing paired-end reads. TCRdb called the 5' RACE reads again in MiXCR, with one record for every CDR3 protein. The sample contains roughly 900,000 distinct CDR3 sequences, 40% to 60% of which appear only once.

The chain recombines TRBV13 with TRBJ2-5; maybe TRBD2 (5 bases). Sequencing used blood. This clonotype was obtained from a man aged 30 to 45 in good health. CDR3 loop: CASSWRTGLQETQYF. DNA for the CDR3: TGTGCCAGCAGCTGGCGGACTGGGCTCCAAGAGACCCAGTACTTC.